The 10 T cell receptor beta chains below come from one sample, sequenced in a study of Graves' ophthalmopathy and Graves' hyperthyroidism (dated by TCRdb to the late 2010s). TCRdb lists the instrument as Illumina HiSeq 2000. For repertoire sequencing, TCR beta CDR3 regions were amplified from RNA transcripts. A first-round RT-PCR used HTBI primers with the Qiagen OneStep RT-PCR kit, followed by a second-round multiplex PCR, size selection and purification. Using fastp at Q25 and MiXCR, TCRdb reprocessed the public reads and kept productive beta chains. One record per CDR3 amino acid sequence lists the most common genes and DNA. Here the sample has 300,000 to 500,000 distinct CDR3 sequences; 15% to 17% occur a single time. The top ten hold roughly 7% of the sample. Sequencing used peripheral blood. These receptor sequences come from a woman younger than 35 with stable Graves' hyperthyroidism. Donor details come from another sample of the same person, matched by shared clones.

This clonotype was observed at least ten times. The chain carries TRBV27 and TRBJ2-5, with D possibly being TRBD1 (5 bases). The CDR3 runs to 14 residues. Germline CDR1 and CDR2: MNHEY and SMNVEV (reference sequence). V dropped 2 bases and J dropped 4 bases, with 11 bases sitting between them. For the CDR3, the DNA is TGTGCCAGCAGTTTAAGGGGCTACCGAGAGACCCAGTACTTC. Its translation is CASSLRGYRETQYF.

The rearrangement links TRBV30 to TRBJ1-1; D is unclear. From germline, CDR1 is GTSNPN and CDR2 SVGIG (reference sequence). V lost 2 bases, J lost 6 bases, and 10 bases lay in between. The CDR3 has 12 amino acids. The CDR3 region has the DNA TGTGCCTGGAGTACCCGACATCCTGAAGCTTTCTTT. Translated: CAWSTRHPEAFF.

The chain employs TRBV6-5 and TRBJ1-1; 8 bases fit TRBD1. V dropped 1 base and J dropped 1; count of bases not matched to a gene: 5. CDR3 size: 16 residues. CDR1 and CDR2 from the germline V gene are MNHEY and SVGAGI. CDR3 sequence reads: CASSYFQGAANTEAFF. The CDR3 DNA reads as TGTGCCAGCAGTTACTTCCAGGGGGCGGCGAACACTGAAGCTTTCTTT.

This clonotype was counted many times. The chain recombines TRBV2 with TRBJ1-5; D is perhaps TRBD1 (5 bases). V was clipped by 6 bases and J by 7 bases, with 16 bases between them. Germline CDR1 SNHLY, CDR2 FYNNEI. This CDR3 region has 14 residues. CDR3 sequence (DNA): TGTGCCAGCAGATCCGCCAGGGCGAGCCAGCCCCAGCATTTT. Its protein is CASRSARASQPQHF.

This clonotype has only a few counts. A much larger clonotype is one base distant, so this may be a read error. This sequence joins TRBV27 and TRBJ1-6; 8 bases match TRBD1. Germline V gene sequence: CDR1 MNHEY, CDR2 SMNVEV (reference sequence). The CDR3 totals 17 residues. In DNA form, the CDR3 reads TGTGCCAGCAGGGGATTGGGGACAGGTGGGGAGGATTCACACCTCCACTTT. Translation: CASRGLGTGGEDSHLHF.

This clonotype was observed many times. The chain employs TRBV7-2 and TRBJ1-2, with a weak D call TRBD1 (5 bases). The CDR3 has 15 residues. Germline values: CDR1 SGHTA, CDR2 FQGNSA. Deletions cut 1 base from V and 8 bases from J, with 17 bases between. CDR3 nucleotides: TGTGCCAGCAGCTTAGGGTTGGGACCGAGTGGGGGCTACACCTTC. This encodes CASSLGLGPSGGYTF.

The chain joins TRBV12-3 or TRBV12-4 to TRBJ1-1; no clear D gene. Deletions cut 2 bases from V and 0 bases from J, with 10 bases between. The CDR3 runs to 15 residues. CDR3 DNA: TGTGCCAGCAGTTTAAGTATGGCGGTGAACACTGAAGCTTTCTTT. This sequence encodes CASSLSMAVNTEAFF.

The chain links TRBV4-2 to TRBJ2-5; no clear D gene. The germline V gene encodes CDR1 LGHNA and CDR2 YNFKEQ. This CDR3 contains 14 residues. V was shortened by 2 bases and J by 1 base, with 8 bases between the two germline ends. The CDR3 protein is CASSQSVAQETQYF. For the CDR3, the DNA is TGTGCCAGCAGCCAATCAGTTGCCCAAGAGACCCAGTACTTC.

This clonotype was recorded many times. The chain recombines TRBV19 with TRBJ1-2, with D maybe TRBD1 (5 bases). Germline V gene sequence: CDR1 LNHDA, CDR2 SQIVND (reference sequence). V was clipped by 3 bases and J by 8 bases, with 19 bases between them. This CDR3 has 15 amino acids. The CDR3 sequence: CASSINRDSNRGYTF. CDR3 nucleotide sequence: TGTGCCAGTAGTATCAACCGGGACTCTAATCGGGGCTACACCTTC. The full variable domain, rest sourced from reference TRBV19 and TRBJ1-2, is DGGITQSPKYLFRKEGQNVTLSCEQNLNHDAMYWYRQDPGQGLRLIYYSQIVNDFQKGDIAEGYSVSREKKESFPLTVTSAQKNPTAFYLCASSINRDSNRGYTFGSGTRLTVV.

This chain joins TRBV5-8 and TRBJ1-2; D possibly corresponds to TRBD1 (5 bases). This CDR3 has 15 amino acids. CDR1 is SGHTS and CDR2 is YDEGEE in the germline V gene. Between the trimmed V and J ends, which lost 0 bases and 3 bases, there was a span of 12 bases. The CDR3 here is CASSLEGSRYYGYTF. The CDR3 bases are TGTGCCAGCAGCTTGGAGGGGAGCAGATACTATGGCTACACCTTC.